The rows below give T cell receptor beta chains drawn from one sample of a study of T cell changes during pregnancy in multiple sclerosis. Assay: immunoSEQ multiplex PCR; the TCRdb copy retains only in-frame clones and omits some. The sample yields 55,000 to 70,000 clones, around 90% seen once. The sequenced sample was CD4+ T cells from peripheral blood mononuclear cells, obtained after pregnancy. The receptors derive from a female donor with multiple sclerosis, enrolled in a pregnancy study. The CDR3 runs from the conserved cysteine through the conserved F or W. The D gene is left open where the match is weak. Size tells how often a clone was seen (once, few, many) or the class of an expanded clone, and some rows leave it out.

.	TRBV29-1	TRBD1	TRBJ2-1	TGCAGCTACCCCGGGGGACAGGGGATCGATGAGCAGTTCTTC	CSYPGGQGIDEQFF
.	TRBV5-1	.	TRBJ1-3	TGCGCCAGCAGCTTGGAGCCAAAGGGGAAAGGAGGAAACACCATATATTTT	CASSLEPKGKGGNTIYF
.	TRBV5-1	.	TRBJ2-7	TGCGCCAGCAGCTTTGGGTTGGGTGGCGGGAAGAGGACTAACGAGCAGTACTTC	CASSFGLGGGKRTNEQYF
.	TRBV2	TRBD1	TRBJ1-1	TGTGCCAGCAACAGGGGGGGGCCGAACACTGAAGCTTTCTTT	CASNRGGPNTEAFF
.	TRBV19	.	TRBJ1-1	TGTGCCAGCAGGCACGGGGTAAACACTGAAGCTTTCTTT	CASRHGVNTEAFF
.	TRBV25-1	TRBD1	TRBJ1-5	TGTGCCAGCAGTGAGTCAGGGGGTTACAATCAGCCCCAGCATTTT	CASSESGGYNQPQHF
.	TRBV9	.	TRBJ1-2	TGTGCCAGCAGCGTAGAGAGGTCTGGCTATGGCTACACCTTC	CASSVERSGYGYTF
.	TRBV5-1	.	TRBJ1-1	TGCGCCAGCAGCCTCAGACGGGGCACTGAAGCTTTCTTT	CASSLRRGTEAFF
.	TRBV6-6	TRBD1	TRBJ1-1	TGTGCCAGCACACAGGGGGGGTACACTGAAGCTTTCTTT	CASTQGGYTEAFF
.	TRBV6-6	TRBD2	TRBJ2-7	TGTGCCAGCAGTTACTCTGTCGGGAGGGTACACGAGCAGTACTTC	CASSYSVGRVHEQYF
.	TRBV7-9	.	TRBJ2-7	TGTGCCAGCAGCTTACATCGGGGGGAGCAGTACTTC	CASSLHRGEQYF
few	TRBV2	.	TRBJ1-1	TGTGCCAGCAGGGGAGGAGGGACTGAAGCTTTCTTT	CASRGGGTEAFF
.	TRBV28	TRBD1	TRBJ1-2	TGTGCCAGCAGACCCGACAGGGGTTATGGCTACACCTTC	CASRPDRGYGYTF
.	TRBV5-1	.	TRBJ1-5	TGCGCCAGCAGCCCCACGGGGGGCAATCAGCCCCAGCATTTT	CASSPTGGNQPQHF
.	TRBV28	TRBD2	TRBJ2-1	TGTGCCAGCAGTTTAGGCGGGAGGGTTTGGGATGAGCAGTTCTTC	CASSLGGRVWDEQFF
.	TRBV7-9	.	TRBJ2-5	TGTGCCAGCAGCACCACGGGGTTGGCTAGCGTATCTCAAGAGACCCAGTACTTC	CASSTTGLASVSQETQYF
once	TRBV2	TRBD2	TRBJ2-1	TGTGCCAGCAGAGTAAGCGGGGGCGGAGGGAATGAGCAGTTCTTC	CASRVSGGGGNEQFF
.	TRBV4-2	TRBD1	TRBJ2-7	TGTGCCAGCAGCGACAACCAGGACAGGGACTACGAGCAGTACTTC	CASSDNQDRDYEQYF
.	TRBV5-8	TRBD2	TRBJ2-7	TGTGCCAGCAGCTGGGGGGGGCAGTACTTC	CASSWGGQYF
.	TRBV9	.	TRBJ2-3	TGTGCCAGCAGCGAAAGCGGGAGCACAGATACGCAGTATTTT	CASSESGSTDTQYF
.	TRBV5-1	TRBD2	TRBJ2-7	TGCGCCAGCAGCATGGGACCCACTACTAGCGGGGCTATCTACGAGCAGTACTTC	CASSMGPTTSGAIYEQYF
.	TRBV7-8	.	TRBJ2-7	TGTGCCAGCAGCTTAGCTAGCTCCTACGAGCAGTACTTC	CASSLASSYEQYF
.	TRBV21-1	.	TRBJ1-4	TGTGCCAGCAGCAAAGAATGGGGGGGATATAATGAAAAACTGTTTTTT	CASSKEWGGYNEKLFF
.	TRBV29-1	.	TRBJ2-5	TGCAGCGTTGAGAGACAGAGGGAGACCCAGTACTTC	CSVERQRETQYF
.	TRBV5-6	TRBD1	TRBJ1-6	TGTGCCAGCAGCTCCTGGGACAGCCCTAATTCACCCCTCCACTTT	CASSSWDSPNSPLHF
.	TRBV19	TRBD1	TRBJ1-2	TGTGCCAGTGTCCCCGGGACAGGGGTGAATGGCTACACCTTC	CASVPGTGVNGYTF
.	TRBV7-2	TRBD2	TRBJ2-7	TGTGCCAGCAGCGTGGGACTAGCGTACTACGAGCAGTACTTC	CASSVGLAYYEQYF